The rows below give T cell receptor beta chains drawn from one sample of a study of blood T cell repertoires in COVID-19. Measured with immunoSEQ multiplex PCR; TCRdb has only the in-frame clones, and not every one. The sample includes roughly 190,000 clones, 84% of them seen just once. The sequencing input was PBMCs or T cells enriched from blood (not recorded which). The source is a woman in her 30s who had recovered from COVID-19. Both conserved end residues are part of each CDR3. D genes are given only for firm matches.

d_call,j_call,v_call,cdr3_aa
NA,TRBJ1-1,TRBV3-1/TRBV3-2,CASSQARDTEAFF
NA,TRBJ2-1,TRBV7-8,CASSLIGEEVAYNEQFF
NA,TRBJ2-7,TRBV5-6,CASSSAYEQYF
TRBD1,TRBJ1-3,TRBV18,CASSTGTGSPGNTIYF
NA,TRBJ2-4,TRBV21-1,CASSIITGAKNIQYF
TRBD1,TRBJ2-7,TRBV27,CASSLWTGNEQYF
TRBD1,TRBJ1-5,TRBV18,CASSPRGKADRVNLGTQHF
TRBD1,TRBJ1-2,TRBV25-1,CASGDRGLDYGYTF
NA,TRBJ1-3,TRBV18,CASSPTDGNTIYF
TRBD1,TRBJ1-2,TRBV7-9,CASSFGDSAMGYTF
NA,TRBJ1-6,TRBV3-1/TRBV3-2,CASSQGASPLHF
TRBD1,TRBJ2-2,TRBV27,CASSLDRVAGELFF
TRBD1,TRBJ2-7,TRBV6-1,CASSEAPPFGTVNREQYF
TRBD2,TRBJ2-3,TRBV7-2,CASSLIGASGGRPDTQYF
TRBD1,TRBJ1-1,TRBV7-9,CASSLDWGQGDTEAFF
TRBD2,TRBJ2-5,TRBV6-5,CATRPRGRGAGTQYF
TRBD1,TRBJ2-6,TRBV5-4,CASSPDRAGANVLTF
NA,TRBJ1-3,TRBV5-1,CASSLSVSGNTIYF
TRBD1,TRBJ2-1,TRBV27,CASSYNPGQGAREQFF
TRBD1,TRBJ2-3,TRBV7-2,CASSAQTGVIADTQYF
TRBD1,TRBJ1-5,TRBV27,CASSRTGLNNQPQHF
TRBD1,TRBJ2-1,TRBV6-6,CASRPPGTGGNEQFF
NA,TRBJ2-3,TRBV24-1,CATSSSTDTQYF
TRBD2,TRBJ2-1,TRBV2,CASSVTSGEGGEQFF
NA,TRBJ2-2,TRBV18,CASSPPRTGELFF
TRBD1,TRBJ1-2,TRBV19,CASSLMTGERGYTF
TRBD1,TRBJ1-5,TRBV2,CASSLKGQGFSFGNQPQHF
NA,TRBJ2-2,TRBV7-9,CASRLPARGGELFF
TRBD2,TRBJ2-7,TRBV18,CASSPRGLAGASYEQYF
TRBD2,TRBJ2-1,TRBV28,CASSQGTSGNNEQFF
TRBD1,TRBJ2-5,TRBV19,CAGSRGSGETQYF
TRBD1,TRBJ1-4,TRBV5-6,CASSLKGAGEKLFF
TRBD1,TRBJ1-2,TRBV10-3,CAISERGQGGFLYGYTF
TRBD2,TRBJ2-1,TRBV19,CASSIGGTSGSGVLYNEQFF
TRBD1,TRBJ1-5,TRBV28,CASSLRQGSNQPQHF